The 12 T cell receptor beta chains given below trace back to one sample, sequenced in a study of shared clonotypes between healthy human individuals. The protocol was immunoSEQ multiplex PCR, while the TCRdb copy is restricted to in-frame clones and leaves out a portion. This table holds millions of clones, roughly 94% found once. Specimen: naive CD4+ T cells sorted from blood. The subset: CD45RA+ positively selected. The receptor set was obtained from a man aged 18 to 29 in good health.

V is TRBV6-6 and J is TRBJ1-4; D unclear. The CDR3 covers 12 residues. V lost 0 bases, J lost 14 bases, and 10 bases lay in between. Per germline, CDR1 MNHNY and CDR2 SVGAGI (reference sequence). CDR3 DNA: TGTGCCAGCAGTTACTCTACAGTGGGTCTGTTTTTT. Protein: CASSYSTVGLFF.

This chain joins TRBV19 and TRBJ1-6, with unresolved D. Germline loops: CDR1 LNHDA, CDR2 SQIVND (reference sequence). Trimming removed 5 bases at V and 10 bases at J, with 12 bases between. The CDR3 covers 13 residues. The chain's CDR3 is CASSEPQGSPLHF. In DNA form, the CDR3 reads TGTGCCAGTAGTGAGCCACAAGGATCACCCCTCCACTTT.

CDR3 region: CASSPGGSSYNSPLHF. CDR3 bases: TGTGCCAGCAGCCCGGGGGGAAGCTCCTATAATTCACCCCTCCACTTT. The rearrangement links TRBV5-4 to TRBJ1-6, with TRBD1 as a possible D gene (5 bases). Trimming left V 4 bases short and J 0 bases short, with 11 bases between. This CDR3 has 16 amino acids. CDR1 is SGHNT, CDR2 YYREEE, per germline (reference sequence).

The chain combines TRBV29-1 with TRBJ1-5, with D uncertain. This CDR3 has 13 amino acids. Looked up from germline, CDR1 is SQVTM and CDR2 is ANQGSEA. With 5 bases removed from V and 0 bases from J, the gap between germline ends came to 8 bases. CDR3 DNA: TGCAGCGTTATCTACGATAGCAATCAGCCCCAGCATTTT. Translation gives CSVIYDSNQPQHF.

The chain combines TRBV21-1 with TRBJ2-7; the table's TRBD1 call for D was not verified on the DNA. TRBV21-1 is a listed pseudogene. The CDR3 covers 16 residues. CDR3 loop: CASSKSLYRASYEQYF. DNA of the CDR3: TGTGCCAGCAGCAAGTCCCTGTACAGGGCCTCCTACGAGCAGTACTTC.

The chain joins TRBV28 to TRBJ2-7; the match to TRBD2 covers 13 bases. The V and J ends lost 5 bases and 3 bases, in that order; junction bases with no gene match: 13. The CDR3 extends over 18 amino acids. In germline, CDR1 is MDHEN, CDR2 SYDVKM. CDR3 sequence: CASSTRLAGGLVGYEQYF. DNA of the CDR3: TGTGCCAGCAGTACGAGACTAGCGGGGGGCCTGGTAGGCTACGAGCAGTACTTC. Combining the CDR3 with reference TRBV28 and TRBJ2-7 gives the whole variable domain DVKVTQSSRYLVKRTGEKVFLECVQDMDHENMFWYRQDPGLGLRLIYFSYDVKMKEKGDIPEGYSVSREKKERFSLILESASTNQTSMYLCASSTRLAGGLVGYEQYFGPGTRLTVT.

The rearrangement joins TRBV25-1 to TRBJ1-2, with unresolved D. Germline CDR1 MGHDK, CDR2 SYGVNS. V dropped 0 bases and J dropped 5 bases, with 7 bases sitting between them. The CDR3 has 13 residues. This CDR3 is CASSEYAAYGYTF. DNA for the CDR3: TGTGCCAGCAGTGAATACGCGGCGTATGGCTACACCTTC.

The chain joins TRBV5-4 to TRBJ1-4; D is ambiguous. The CDR3 runs to 14 residues. V lost 4 bases to trimming and J lost 8 bases, with 15 bases between them. Germline CDR1 and CDR2: SGHNT and YYREEE (reference sequence). In DNA form, the CDR3 reads TGTGCCAGCAGCCAGGATCGACATACCGAAAAACTGTTTTTT. Amino acids: CASSQDRHTEKLFF.

The genes are TRBV18 and TRBJ1-6; D is perhaps TRBD1 (6 bases). V was cut by 4 bases and J by 9 bases, with 13 bases left in between. There are 14 residues in the CDR3. Germline V CDR1 and CDR2: KGHSH, LQKENI. CDR3 sequence: CASSLRDTASPLHF. DNA for the CDR3: TGTGCCAGCTCACTACGGGACACGGCTTCACCCCTCCACTTT.

This chain links TRBV4-3 with TRBJ1-3; tentative D call: TRBD1 (5 bases). The CDR3 runs 16 residues. V lost 3 bases and J 2 bases, leaving 14 bases between the germline ends. Looked up from germline, CDR1 is LGHNA and CDR2 is YSLEER. The CDR3 here is CASSHELRDAGNTIYF. CDR3 nucleotides: TGCGCCAGCAGCCACGAACTCAGGGACGCTGGAAACACCATATATTTT.

The J gene is TRBJ2-1, the V gene TRBV11-2; D is ambiguous. This CDR3 comprises 11 residues. Germline CDR1 is SGHAT and CDR2 is FQNNGV. V gave up 2 bases and J gave up 10 bases, with 6 bases separating them. The CDR3 region is CASSLQQEQFF. CDR3 nucleotide sequence: TGTGCCAGCAGCTTACAGCAGGAGCAGTTCTTC.

This chain uses TRBV10-1 with TRBJ2-3; D not certain. The CDR3 totals 14 residues. Trimming pared 3 bases from V and 5 bases from J, leaving 12 bases between. Germline V gives CDR1 WNHNN, CDR2 SYGVQD (reference sequence). The CDR3 spells CASSEGPLVDTQYF. In DNA form, the CDR3 reads TGCGCCAGCAGTGAAGGACCTCTCGTAGATACGCAGTATTTT.